The rows below give T cell receptor beta chains drawn from one sample of a study of T-cell reconstitution after alpha-beta-depleted transplantation in children. Each CDR3 protein gets one entry after TCRdb re-called the PCR reads with MiXCR. This table has under 300,000 distinct CDR3 sequences, roughly 10% appearing once. The input for sequencing was peripheral blood, taken 180 days after TCRalphabeta/CD19-depleted stem cell transplant. All receptors come from a male patient under 10 years old who had a stem cell transplant for chronic granulomatous disease, so the T cells may come from the graft donor. The CDR3 runs from the conserved cysteine through the conserved F or W. The order of the fields is V gene, D gene, clone size, J gene, CDR3 protein, CDR3 DNA. A D gene is named only where the DNA matches it firmly. Size values are once, few and many counts, or a class for expanded clones, and some rows have none.

TRBV12-3/TRBV12-4,.,many,TRBJ2-7,CASRSLAREQYF,TGTGCCAGCAGGAGCCTGGCCCGCGAGCAGTACTTC
TRBV5-1,TRBD2,many,TRBJ2-7,CASSALAGGPNPSNYEQYF,TGCGCCAGCAGCGCACTAGCGGGAGGGCCCAATCCCTCAAACTACGAGCAGTACTTC
TRBV29-1,.,many,TRBJ2-1,CSTLAVYNEQFF,TGCAGCACGCTAGCTGTTTACAATGAGCAGTTCTTC
TRBV6-5,.,many,TRBJ2-5,CASSYGSLRGTQYF,TGTGCCAGCAGTTACGGGTCGCTGCGGGGGACCCAGTACTTC
TRBV18,.,.,TRBJ2-5,CASSRSGGQETQYF,TGTGCCAGCTCACGGAGTGGGGGGCAAGAGACCCAGTACTTC
TRBV5-1,.,few,TRBJ2-3,CASSGLPTSTDTQYF,TGCGCCAGCAGCGGGCTGCCTACTAGCACAGATACGCAGTATTTT
TRBV18,.,.,TRBJ2-5,CASWGRQETQYF,TGTGCCAGCTGGGGACGCCAGGAGACCCAGTACTTC
TRBV4-3,.,many,TRBJ2-5,CASSQGYGKETQYF,TGCGCCAGCAGCCAAGGGTATGGAAAAGAGACCCAGTACTTC
TRBV5-1,.,many,TRBJ1-1,CASASLGALNTEAFF,TGCGCCAGCGCAAGTCTGGGGGCGTTGAACACTGAAGCTTTCTTT
TRBV4-1,.,many,TRBJ1-6,CASSQGMGAPNNSPLHF,TGCGCCAGCAGCCAAGGGATGGGGGCACCTAATAATTCACCCCTCCACTTT
TRBV10-3,TRBD2,many,TRBJ2-1,CAISEPGTSSYNEQFF,TGTGCCATCAGTGAACCCGGGACTAGCAGTTACAATGAGCAGTTCTTC
TRBV24-1,TRBD2,.,TRBJ2-5,CATSDPRTSQETQYF,TGTGCCACCAGTGACCCGAGGACTAGCCAAGAGACCCAGTACTTC
TRBV4-2,TRBD2,many,TRBJ2-1,CASSQEAGGPDEQFF,TGTGCCAGCAGCCAAGAAGCGGGAGGGCCGGATGAGCAGTTCTTC
TRBV20-1,.,many,TRBJ1-2,CSARALPGYGYTF,TGCAGTGCTAGGGCCCTACCCGGCTATGGCTACACCTTC
TRBV12-3/TRBV12-4,TRBD2,many,TRBJ2-6,CASSPDPLAGGPGANVLTF,TGTGCCAGCAGCCCTGACCCCCTAGCGGGAGGGCCTGGGGCCAACGTCCTGACTTTC
TRBV24-1,.,many,TRBJ2-3,CATSDRTTDTQYF,TGTGCCACCAGTGACCGCACGACAGATACGCAGTATTTT
TRBV4-1,TRBD1,many,TRBJ1-4,CASSPRDRGATNEKLFF,TGCGCCAGCAGCCCCCGGGACAGGGGCGCAACTAATGAAAAACTGTTTTTT
TRBV28,TRBD2,many,TRBJ2-7,CASSRLAGFSYEQYF,TGTGCCAGCAGCAGACTAGCGGGATTCTCCTACGAGCAGTACTTC
TRBV20-1,.,many,TRBJ2-7,CSARDEGSPAPYEQYF,TGCAGTGCTAGAGATGAGGGGTCTCCAGCACCCTACGAGCAGTACTTC
TRBV3-1,.,few,TRBJ2-2,CASSQSFPVKSGELFF,TGTGCCAGCAGCCAATCGTTTCCCGTTAAATCCGGGGAGCTGTTTTTT
TRBV27,.,.,TRBJ2-1,CASSLFRGGPNEQFF,TGTGCCAGCAGTTTATTCCGGGGAGGACCGAATGAGCAGTTCTTC
TRBV27,.,many,TRBJ2-3,CASSLSITGLDTQYF,TGTGCCAGCAGTTTATCTATAACAGGGTTGGATACGCAGTATTTT
TRBV20-1,.,many,TRBJ1-6,CSARDIQSSYNSPLHF,TGCAGTGCTAGAGATATTCAGAGCTCCTATAATTCACCCCTCCACTTT
TRBV7-6,.,many,TRBJ2-7,CASSLNIRGFYEQYF,TGTGCCAGCAGCTTAAATATTCGTGGATTCTACGAGCAGTACTTC
TRBV7-9,TRBD2,many,TRBJ2-1,CASSQLGEGSYNEQFF,TGTGCCAGCAGCCAACTGGGGGAGGGCTCCTACAATGAGCAGTTCTTC
TRBV27,TRBD1,many,TRBJ1-4,CASSHRDSNEKLFF,TGTGCCAGCAGTCACCGGGACAGTAATGAAAAACTGTTTTTT
TRBV9,.,many,TRBJ2-7,CASSPGTGLGEQYF,TGTGCCAGCAGCCCCGGGACGGGACTTGGGGAGCAGTACTTC
TRBV3-1,.,many,TRBJ2-3,CASSQADFTDTQYF,TGTGCCAGCAGCCAAGCAGACTTCACAGATACGCAGTATTTT
TRBV12-3/TRBV12-4,.,many,TRBJ2-1,CASSFTSFQQFF,TGTGCCAGCAGTTTTACCAGTTTCCAGCAGTTCTTC
TRBV10-3,TRBD1,few,TRBJ2-5,CAISRTGGNQETQYF,TGTGCCATCTCTAGGACAGGGGGCAACCAAGAGACCCAGTACTTC
TRBV5-1,TRBD2,many,TRBJ2-1,CASSDTSGTINEQFF,TGCGCCAGCAGCGACACTAGCGGGACCATCAATGAGCAGTTCTTC
TRBV5-5,.,.,TRBJ2-5,CASSRIGTYQETQYF,TGTGCCAGCAGCCGTATAGGGACATATCAAGAGACCCAGTACTTC
TRBV15,.,many,TRBJ2-5,CATSRDLAGGETQYF,TGTGCCACCAGCAGAGATTTGGCGGGCGGGGAGACCCAGTACTTC